One T cell receptor (beta chain) is described in this entry. Its antigen is not identified. The sample is drawn from a study of CD8 T cells in Susac syndrome. Across the study: When blood was drawn, patients with Susac syndrome were on intravenous immunoglobulin alone, on corticosteroids, or therapy-naive.

From blood CD8+ and CD4+ T cells, the TCR beta chain was sequenced. Study-wide points: The CD4+ T cell repertoires from Susac syndrome exhibited no clonal expansion.

Germline values: CDR1 SQVTM, CDR2 ANQGSEA. The CDR3 loop spans 12 amino acids. V lost 4 bases and J 9 bases, leaving 13 bases between the germline ends. With random hexamers, roughly 0.45 to 1 ug RNA was reverse transcribed. An immunoSEQ multiplex PCR amplified TCR beta CDR3 over 54 Vbeta and 13 Jbeta. A single record per CDR3 protein comes from TCRdb applying MiXCR to the immunoSEQ multiplex PCR reads. Of 170,000 or so distinct CDR3 sequences in the sample, around 96% were seen once. The chain links TRBV29-1 to TRBJ2-1, with TRBD2 as a possible D gene (6 bases). Specimen: CD4+ T cells from PBMCs. The origin of this receptor is a human donor with Susac syndrome. The CDR3 DNA is TGCAGCGTTGGGGCGGGGATTGGTGAGCAGTTCTTC. Its translation is CSVGAGIGEQFF.